The 28 T cell receptor beta chains listed next were all sequenced from one sample in a study of T cell responses to AZD1222 COVID-19 vaccine. Libraries were prepared by immunoSEQ multiplex PCR; TCRdb keeps only in-frame clonotypes and omits some of them. Of approximately 150,000 clones listed, about 90% were seen once; the top ten hold 1.5% to 2%. This specimen was peripheral blood, taken 28 days after the second AZD1222 dose. The receptors stem from an adult who received the AZD1222 COVID-19 vaccine.

This rearrangement joins TRBV6-6 to TRBJ1-1; D might be TRBD1 (5 bases). CDR3 length: 14 amino acids. Trimming cost V 3 bases and J 0 bases, with 8 bases left between them. From germline, CDR1 is MNHNY and CDR2 SVGAGI (reference sequence). Written as DNA, the CDR3 is TGTGCCAGCAGTTATGGGACGTTGAACACTGAAGCTTTCTTT. It yields the protein CASSYGTLNTEAFF.

This clone has just a few counts. The CDR3 loop reads CASSWGQGRETQYF. In nucleotides, the CDR3 is TGTGCCAGCAGCTGGGGACAGGGGAGAGAGACCCAGTACTTC. The chain couples TRBV5-4 to TRBJ2-5, with TRBD1 identical over 10 bases. The junction had 3 bases not matched to a gene; V was cut back by 3 bases and J by 4 bases. Germline loops: CDR1 SGHNT, CDR2 YYREEE (reference sequence). This CDR3 has 14 amino acids.

The rearrangement uses TRBV11-1 and TRBJ2-7; D might be TRBD2 (6 bases). Trimming pared 5 bases from V and 6 bases from J, leaving 23 bases between. The CDR3 is made up of 16 amino acids. Germline CDR1 and CDR2: SGHAT and FQDESV (reference sequence). Here the CDR3 reads CASSRTFGEDLSEQYF. The CDR3 DNA reads TGTGCCAGCAGCAGAACTTTTGGGGAGGACCTGAGCGAGCAGTACTTC.

DNA for the CDR3: TGTGCCAGCAGCCAAGAAGACCTTGTCAATGAAAAACTGTTTTTT. Amino acids: CASSQEDLVNEKLFF. The gene calls are TRBV3-1 (or the pseudogene TRBV3-2) and TRBJ1-4, with D uncertain. Trimming shortened V by 0 bases and J by 5 bases, and 10 bases separated the two germline ends. Germline lookup yields CDR1 LGHDT and CDR2 YNNKEL (reference sequence). The CDR3 runs to 15 residues.

This chain connects TRBV2 to TRBJ1-2, with D hard to call. The germline V and J ends were trimmed by 8 bases and 3 bases, with 7 bases remaining between them. This CDR3 comprises 11 residues. Per germline, CDR1 SNHLY and CDR2 FYNNEI. The DNA for the CDR3 is TGTGCCAGCGGCGTGGACTATGGCTACACCTTC. This translates into CASGVDYGYTF.

A few counts support this clone. The gene calls are TRBV7-9 and TRBJ2-1, with 10 positions matching TRBD2. V lost 6 bases to trimming and J lost 10 bases; unmatched junction nucleotides: 9. There are 14 residues in the CDR3. Germline V CDR1 and CDR2: SEHNR, FQNEAQ (reference sequence). CDR3 region: CASSPPGLAYEQFF. The DNA of the CDR3 is TGTGCCAGCAGTCCACCGGGACTAGCGTACGAGCAGTTCTTC.

The rearrangement joins TRBV19 to TRBJ1-6; a possible D gene is TRBD1 (6 bases). V was pared by 4 bases and J by 9 bases, with 16 bases between. CDR3 size: 15 residues. CDR1 is LNHDA and CDR2 is SQIVND in the germline V gene (reference sequence). The CDR3, as DNA: TGTGCCAGTAGTAGACAGGTTCCACGGGGTTCACCCCTCCACTTT. This gives the protein CASSRQVPRGSPLHF.

The chain employs TRBV4-3 and TRBJ1-1; D is possibly TRBD1 (5 bases). CDR3 length: 16 amino acids. CDR1 is LGHNA, CDR2 YSLEER, per germline. Trimming took 0 bases from V and 3 from J, leaving 14 bases between them. CDR3 region: CASSQDLWEGDTEAFF. The DNA for the CDR3 is TGCGCCAGCAGCCAAGATCTTTGGGAAGGGGACACTGAAGCTTTCTTT.

The rearrangement uses TRBV12-3 or TRBV12-4 and TRBJ2-1; D may correspond to TRBD1 or TRBD2 (5 bases each). V was cut by 6 bases and J by 7 bases, with 13 bases left in between. The CDR3 is 13 residues long. The DNA for the CDR3 is TGTGCCAGCAGCCAGGGACCCTGGAATGAGCAGTTCTTC. Translated, it gives CASSQGPWNEQFF.

This rearrangement joins TRBV6-5 to TRBJ2-1; no clear D. Germline loops: CDR1 MNHEY, CDR2 SVGAGI. The CDR3 sequence is 12 residues long. With 0 bases removed from V and 9 bases from J, the gap between germline ends came to 6 bases. The CDR3 is CASSYSIGEQFF. In DNA form, the CDR3 reads TGTGCCAGCAGTTACTCGATTGGTGAGCAGTTCTTC.

This clone was recorded only once. J is TRBJ2-1 and V is TRBV27, with 7 bases aligning to TRBD2. The germline V gene has CDR1 MNHEY and CDR2 SMNVEV (reference sequence). This CDR3 comprises 14 residues. V dropped 3 bases and J dropped 2; count of bases not matched to a gene: 1. CDR3 region: CASSLTSPYNEQFF. The CDR3 DNA reads TGTGCCAGCAGTTTGACTAGCCCCTACAATGAGCAGTTCTTC.

The CDR3 region is CASSQEGGSTGELFF. The CDR3 coding sequence is TGTGCCAGCAGCCAAGAGGGGGGTAGCACCGGGGAGCTGTTTTTT. The chain recombines TRBV3-1 (or the pseudogene TRBV3-2) with TRBJ2-2; possibly TRBD2 for D (6 bases). The CDR3 extends over 15 amino acids. Germline values: CDR1 LGHDT, CDR2 YNNKEL (reference sequence). Trimming stripped 0 bases from V and 4 bases from J, with 9 bases between.

CDR3 sequence reads: CASSPPLGTTEAFF. CDR3 DNA sequence: TGTGCCAGCTCACCGCCCCTGGGGACCACTGAAGCTTTCTTT. The chain uses TRBV18 and TRBJ1-1; weak D call: TRBD1 (5 bases). The CDR3 covers 14 residues. Germline V gene lookup returns CDR1 KGHSH and CDR2 LQKENI. V lost 3 bases, J lost 4 bases, and 12 bases lay in between.

The gene calls are TRBV29-1 and TRBJ1-2, with 7 bases aligning to TRBD1. With 7 bases clipped from V and 4 bases from J, the junction kept 6 bases outside the gene matches. Germline V gene data show CDR1 as SQVTM and CDR2 as ANQGSEA. This CDR3 region has 12 residues. The CDR3 coding sequence is TGCAGCGCCGGGACAGAACCCTATGGCTACACCTTC. This encodes CSAGTEPYGYTF. The variable domain in full, completed from reference TRBV29-1 and TRBJ1-2, reads SAVISQKPSRDICQRGTSLTIQCQVDSQVTMMFWYRQQPGQSLTLIATANQGSEATYESGFVIDKFPISRPNLTFSTLTVSNMSPEDSSIYLCSAGTEPYGYTFGSGTRLTVV.

This clone showed up just once. The rearrangement joins TRBV30 to TRBJ2-2; D is possibly TRBD2 (5 bases). CDR1 GTSNPN and CDR2 SVGIG come from the germline V gene (reference sequence). The CDR3 covers 13 residues. Trimming took off 3 bases at V and 6 bases at J, with 11 bases between the two ends. CDR3 nucleotides: TGTGCCTGGAGCGAGGGTAATGCCGGGGAGCTGTTTTTT. Residues: CAWSEGNAGELFF.

The chain carries TRBV19 and TRBJ1-2, with unresolved D. V dropped 7 bases and J dropped 1 base, with 10 bases sitting between them. From germline, CDR1 is LNHDA and CDR2 SQIVND (reference sequence). This CDR3 has 13 amino acids. The CDR3: CASKMWVNYGYTF. The CDR3 nucleotides are TGTGCCAGTAAAATGTGGGTTAACTATGGCTACACCTTC.

The chain recombines TRBV5-6 with TRBJ1-2, with D possibly being TRBD1 (6 bases). Germline-derived CDR1 and CDR2 are SGHDT and YYEEEE. The CDR3 is 12 residues long. With 3 bases removed from V and 5 bases from J, the gap between germline ends came to 8 bases. The CDR3 region is CASSSGVYGYTF. CDR3 coding DNA: TGTGCCAGCAGCTCAGGGGTTTATGGCTACACCTTC.

The chain is built from TRBV19 and TRBJ2-7, with 9 bases matching TRBD1. Germline V gene lookup returns CDR1 LNHDA and CDR2 SQIVND (reference sequence). Germline trimming cut 2 bases from V and 1 base from J; bases unmatched to any gene: 6. The CDR3 has 16 amino acids. Here the CDR3 reads CASSINSDRGSYEQYF. The CDR3 DNA sequence: TGTGCCAGTAGTATAAATTCGGACAGGGGTTCCTACGAGCAGTACTTC.

The chain combines TRBV7-2 with TRBJ2-3, with 10 bases matching TRBD2. Per germline, CDR1 SGHTA and CDR2 FQGNSA. Trimming cost V 2 bases and J 1 base; bases outside gene matches: 3. The CDR3 contains 16 residues. CDR3 region: CASSLSLAGGTDTQYF. CDR3 in DNA: TGTGCCAGCAGCTTAAGTCTAGCGGGAGGCACAGATACGCAGTATTTT.

This chain connects TRBV5-6 to TRBJ2-7, with D possibly called TRBD1 or TRBD2 (5 bases each). Germline assignment: CDR1 SGHDT and CDR2 YYEEEE. The length of the CDR3 is 14 residues. V shed 4 bases and J shed 2 bases, with 13 bases lying between them. Here the CDR3 reads CASSGTDTPYEQYV. The CDR3, as DNA: TGTGCCAGCAGCGGGACGGACACCCCCTACGAGCAGTACGTC.

This chain uses TRBV18 with TRBJ2-2; 13 bases line up with TRBD2. Germline trimming cut 4 bases from V and 4 bases from J; bases unmatched to any gene: 3. This CDR3 region has 16 residues. Looked up from germline, CDR1 is KGHSH and CDR2 is LQKENI. The CDR3 reads CASSLGTSGATGELFF. The CDR3 DNA sequence: TGTGCCAGCTCACTGGGGACTAGCGGGGCCACCGGGGAGCTGTTTTTT. The full variable domain, completed using reference TRBV18 and TRBJ2-2, is NAGVMQNPRHLVRRRGQEARLRCSPMKGHSHVYWYRQLPEEGLKFMVYLQKENIIDESGMPKERFSAEFPKEGPSILRIQQVVRGDSAAYFCASSLGTSGATGELFFGEGSRLTVL.

This chain uses TRBV5-8 with TRBJ2-1; TRBD2 might be the D (6 bases). This CDR3 region has 16 residues. Germline V gene data show CDR1 as SGHTS and CDR2 as YDEGEE. V was cut by 4 bases and J by 0 bases, with 14 bases left in between. The DNA of the CDR3 is TGTGCCAGCAGCGCCGGGACTTTAAGCTCCTACAATGAGCAGTTCTTC. Encoded protein: CASSAGTLSSYNEQFF.

The rearrangement uses TRBV29-1 and TRBJ1-1; no reliable D call. V was shortened by 7 bases and J by 11 bases, with 14 bases between the two germline ends. Germline CDR1 reads SQVTM; CDR2 reads ANQGSEA. The CDR3 length is 10 residues. CDR3 sequence (DNA): TGCAGCGCCACTGCCCCAGTGGCTTTCTTT. Translation gives CSATAPVAFF.

This chain links TRBV14 with TRBJ2-5; D unclear. Looked up from germline, CDR1 is SGHDN and CDR2 is FVKESK. Trimming took 5 bases from V and 0 from J, leaving 7 bases between them. The CDR3 totals 13 residues. CDR3: CASSSRDQETQYF. Here the CDR3 DNA reads TGTGCCAGCAGCAGCCGGGACCAAGAGACCCAGTACTTC.

This chain connects TRBV7-3 to TRBJ2-1; no clear D gene. The CDR3 contains 13 residues. V lost 2 bases and J 7 bases, leaving 9 bases between the germline ends. Germline V gives CDR1 SGHTA, CDR2 FQGTGA. CDR3 DNA: TGTGCCAGCAGCTTAGAGCGAATAAATGAGCAGTTCTTC. This translates into CASSLERINEQFF. The full variable domain, in which reference TRBV7-3 and TRBJ2-1 provide the parts outside the CDR3, is GAGVSQTPSNKVTEKGKYVELRCDPISGHTALYWYRQSLGQGPEFLIYFQGTGAADDSGLPNDRFFAVRPEGSVSTLKIQRTERGDSAVYLCASSLERINEQFFGPGTRLTVL.

This chain joins TRBV6-5 and TRBJ2-2; D may be TRBD1 (5 bases). This CDR3 is built from 15 residues. The V end lost 10 bases, the J end lost 4 bases, and 19 bases lay between the germline ends. CDR1 MNHEY and CDR2 SVGAGI come from the germline V gene. The CDR3 coding sequence is TGTGCCACCAAGGGGCCGTCGATTTTCACCGGGGAGCTGTTTTTT. It codes for CATKGPSIFTGELFF.

The chain combines TRBV7-9 with TRBJ2-2; D gene ambiguous. The CDR3 length is 14 residues. Germline V gene sequence: CDR1 SEHNR, CDR2 FQNEAQ (reference sequence). The V end was cut by 5 bases, the J end by 4 bases, with 11 bases between. CDR3: CASSALVTTGELFF. CDR3 coding DNA: TGTGCCAGCAGCGCCCTGGTTACCACCGGGGAGCTGTTTTTT.

The V gene is TRBV2, the J gene TRBJ1-4; D gene uncertain. Germline CDR1 is SNHLY and CDR2 is FYNNEI. V lost 2 bases, J lost 13 bases, and 14 bases lay in between. CDR3 length equals 13 residues. CDR3 coding DNA: TGTGCCAGCAGTGAACTGATTAATGAAGGACTGTTTTTT. Translating it yields CASSELINEGLFF.